This T cell receptor (beta chain) was obtained from a study of shared clonotypes between healthy human individuals. The germline V gene has CDR1 SGHNT and CDR2 YENEEA. The V and J ends lost 5 bases and 2 bases, in that order; junction bases with no gene match: 5. The CDR3 length is 15 residues. On this clone: The same CDR3 also results from other DNA sequences found in this sample.

Sequencing was performed with immunoSEQ multiplex PCR; in TCRdb, only in-frame clones are kept and a portion is missing. The sample carries about 560,000 clones, around 76% recorded once. The chain uses TRBV11-3 and TRBJ2-2, with 7 bases matching TRBD1. The clonotype originates from a woman aged 40 to 50 in good health. Some clones in this sample may be carry-over from other donors' samples. Sequenced material: PBMCs. The CDR3: CASSPGTANTGELFF. CDR3 DNA sequence: TGTGCCAGCAGCCCCGGGACAGCAAACACCGGGGAGCTGTTTTTT.